The T cell receptor beta chain described here comes from a study of T cells in localized non-small cell lung cancer. Germline CDR1 SGHNT, CDR2 YENEEA. V was shortened by 4 bases and J by 0 bases, with 9 bases between the two germline ends. The CDR3 is 15 amino acids. Profiling relied on immunoSEQ multiplex PCR, and the TCRdb table lists in-frame clones only, not all of them. The sample contains 59,000 or so clones, roughly 92% of which appear only once. Study outcomes and limitations: Sequencing was restricted to one tumor region; therefore, heterogeneity remains possible. The study linked higher blood T cell density to longer overall survival. There was higher T cell clonality in uninvolved adjacent lung than in tumor, and it was highest there. Appearance in adjacent lung was seen for a median around 55 of the top 100 tumor clones.

With regard to this clone: Its antigen is currently unknown.

Sequencing used peripheral blood, obtained before any cancer treatment. This clonotype was obtained from a man between 35 and 75 years old with stage I lung adenocarcinoma. This chain links TRBV11-3 with TRBJ1-4; no definite D call. The CDR3 DNA reads TGTGCCAGCAGCTCTACTTCCTCAACTAATGAAAAACTGTTTTTT. Encoded protein: CASSSTSSTNEKLFF.